This entry is about one TCR beta chain. Its antigen is currently not known. Base qualities are missing; no much larger clone stands one base away. The CDR3 sequence holds 14 residues, the cysteine and phenylalanine included. Only the CDR3 part of the read is kept: 42 bases, read in frame from the first base. Taken from the germline V gene, the CDR1 and CDR2 loops are LGHNA and YNFKEQ. Relative to germline, V is 1 base shorter and J is 2 bases shorter, with 8 bases between their ends. These data come from a study of blood T cell repertoires in COVID-19 (dated by TCRdb to 2018 to 2020). About the investigation overall: Samples covering the acute and convalescent phases of COVID-19 were provided by collaborators in the United States, Italy and Spain. A freely available public database, intended as a resource for researchers studying the immune response to SARS-CoV-2, is where the repertoires were released. The dataset comprised deeply sampled blood TCRbeta repertoires from subjects exposed to, actively infected with, or recovered from COVID-19. The samples were drawn from the first 160 participants of the ongoing ImmuneRACE study and from over a thousand subjects provided by 6 global collaborators. Where available, HLA class I and class II types were taken from metadata supplied by the sample provider and were not determined by assay-based typing. The prospective study material was composed of cDNA or gDNA derived from T cells, B-cell-depleted T cells, or PBMCs. The sample metadata nearly always contained a de-identified subject ID, COVID-19 status, age in years and sex.

One collaborating source in Seattle enrolled patients during active infection and followed them longitudinally through the course of disease. The collaborating institutions used their own protocols to collect whole blood in K2EDTA tubes. For TCRbeta analysis, collaborators shipped samples as frozen whole blood, isolated PBMCs, or DNA extracted from either of those sample types. The immunoSEQ Assay, a bias-controlled multiplex PCR, was used to amplify TCRbeta CDR3 regions from genomic DNA. In the original analysis: Within the assay, amplification of reference gene primers was used to estimate how many nucleated cells each sample contained. Sequence reads were collapsed and filtered to measure the absolute abundance of every unique TCRbeta CDR3 rearrangement. For each sample, productive Simpson clonality was calculated as the square root of Simpson's diversity index across productive rearrangements. In its TCRdb copy, this immuneACCESS table keeps in-frame sequences only and misses some clones. Where compared with another copy, unresolved V genes explain less than half of these, and the others have no known cause. Clonal size and the V and J genes are those of that table, whereas D and trimming came from the DNA. Within this sample are about 140,000 clones, with 84% of them counted one time only. Almost 9% of the sample belongs to the ten largest clones.

What the research found in general, with its limitations: Clinical and demographic metadata were provided uncurated, with the amount varying by source and participant.

This clonotype was sampled from a man in his thirties or forties with COVID-19, enrolled during active disease. The chain joins TRBV4-2 to TRBJ2-5, and perhaps TRBD2 as D gene, on 6 matching bases. Sequencing was carried out using peripheral blood. CDR3 region: CASSQGGVQETQYF. In nucleotides, the sequence is TGTGCCAGCAGCCAAGGGGGGGTTCAAGAGACCCAGTACTTC.